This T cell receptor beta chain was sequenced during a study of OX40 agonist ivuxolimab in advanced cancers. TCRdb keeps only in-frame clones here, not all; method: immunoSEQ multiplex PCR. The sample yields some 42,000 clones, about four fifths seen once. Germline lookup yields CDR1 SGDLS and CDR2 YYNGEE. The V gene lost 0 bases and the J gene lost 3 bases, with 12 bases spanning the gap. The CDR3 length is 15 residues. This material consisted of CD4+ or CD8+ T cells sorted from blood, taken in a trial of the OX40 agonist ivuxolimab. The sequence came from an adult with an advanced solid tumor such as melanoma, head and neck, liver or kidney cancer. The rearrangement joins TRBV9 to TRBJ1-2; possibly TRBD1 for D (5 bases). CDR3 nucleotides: TGTGCCAGCAGCGTAGTCGCATCGACAGACTATGGCTACACCTTC. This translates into CASSVVASTDYGYTF.